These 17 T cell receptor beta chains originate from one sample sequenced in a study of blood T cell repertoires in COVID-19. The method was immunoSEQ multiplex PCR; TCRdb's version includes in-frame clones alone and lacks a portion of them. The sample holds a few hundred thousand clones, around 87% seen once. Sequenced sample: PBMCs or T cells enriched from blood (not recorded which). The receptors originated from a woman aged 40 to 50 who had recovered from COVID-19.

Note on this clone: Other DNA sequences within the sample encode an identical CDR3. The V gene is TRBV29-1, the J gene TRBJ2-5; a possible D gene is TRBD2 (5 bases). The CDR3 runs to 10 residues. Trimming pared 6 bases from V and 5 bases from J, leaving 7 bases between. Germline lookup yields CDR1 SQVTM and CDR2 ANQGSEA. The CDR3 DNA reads TGCAGCGTGGCGGGCGAGACCCAGTACTTC. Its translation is CSVAGETQYF.

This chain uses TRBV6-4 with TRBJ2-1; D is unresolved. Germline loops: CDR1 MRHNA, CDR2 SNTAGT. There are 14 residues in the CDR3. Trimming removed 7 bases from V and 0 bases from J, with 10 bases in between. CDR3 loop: CASTRLTSYNEQFF. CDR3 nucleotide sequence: TGTGCCAGCACCCGACTCACCTCCTACAATGAGCAGTTCTTC.

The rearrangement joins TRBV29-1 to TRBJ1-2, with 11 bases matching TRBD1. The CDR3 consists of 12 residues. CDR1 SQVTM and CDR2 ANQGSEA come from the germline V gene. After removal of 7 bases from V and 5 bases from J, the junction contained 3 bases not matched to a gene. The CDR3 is CSAGQGAYGYTF. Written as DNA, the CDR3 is TGCAGCGCTGGACAGGGGGCGTATGGCTACACCTTC.

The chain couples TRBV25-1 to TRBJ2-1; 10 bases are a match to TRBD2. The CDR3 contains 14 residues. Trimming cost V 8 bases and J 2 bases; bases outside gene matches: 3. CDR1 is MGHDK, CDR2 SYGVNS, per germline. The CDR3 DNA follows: TGTGCCAGCGGGCTAGCGGGGGCCTACAATGAGCAGTTCTTC. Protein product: CASGLAGAYNEQFF.

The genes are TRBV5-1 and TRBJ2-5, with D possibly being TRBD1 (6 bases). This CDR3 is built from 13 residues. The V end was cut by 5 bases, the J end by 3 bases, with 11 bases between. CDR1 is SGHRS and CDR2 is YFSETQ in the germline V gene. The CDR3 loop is CASSPGDKETQYF. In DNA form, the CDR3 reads TGCGCCAGCAGTCCCGGGGACAAAGAGACCCAGTACTTC.

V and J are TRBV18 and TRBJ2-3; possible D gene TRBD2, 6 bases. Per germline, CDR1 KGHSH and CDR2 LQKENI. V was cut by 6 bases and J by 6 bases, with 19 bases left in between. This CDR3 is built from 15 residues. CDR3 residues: CASSPNGGRADTQYF. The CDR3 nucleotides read TGTGCCAGCTCTCCCAATGGAGGGCGTGCGGATACGCAGTATTTT.

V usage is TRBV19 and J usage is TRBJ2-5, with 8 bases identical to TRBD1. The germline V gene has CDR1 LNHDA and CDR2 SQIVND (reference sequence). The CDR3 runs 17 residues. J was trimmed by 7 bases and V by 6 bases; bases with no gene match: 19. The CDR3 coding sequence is TGTGCCAGTAGAGGACAGGGCCGACCCCCGATCTCGGGGACCCAGTACTTC. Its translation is CASRGQGRPPISGTQYF.

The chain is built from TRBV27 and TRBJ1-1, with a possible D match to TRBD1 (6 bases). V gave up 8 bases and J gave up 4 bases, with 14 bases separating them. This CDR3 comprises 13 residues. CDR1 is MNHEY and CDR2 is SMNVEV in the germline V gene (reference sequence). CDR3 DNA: TGTGCCAGCTTTACCGGACAGCGCACTGAAGCTTTCTTT. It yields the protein CASFTGQRTEAFF.

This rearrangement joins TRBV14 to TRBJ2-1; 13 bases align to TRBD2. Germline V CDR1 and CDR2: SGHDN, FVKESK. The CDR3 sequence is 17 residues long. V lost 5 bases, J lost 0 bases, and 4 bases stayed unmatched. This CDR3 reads CASSSGLAGSSYNEQFF. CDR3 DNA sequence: TGTGCCAGCAGCTCGGGACTAGCGGGAAGCTCCTACAATGAGCAGTTCTTC.

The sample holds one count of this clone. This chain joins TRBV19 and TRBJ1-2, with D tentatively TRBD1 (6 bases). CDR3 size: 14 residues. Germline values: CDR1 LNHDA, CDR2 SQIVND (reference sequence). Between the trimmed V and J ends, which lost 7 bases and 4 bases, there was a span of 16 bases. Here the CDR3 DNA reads TGTGCCAGTATCAACAAAGGGGGTTCCTATGGCTACACCTTC. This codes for CASINKGGSYGYTF.

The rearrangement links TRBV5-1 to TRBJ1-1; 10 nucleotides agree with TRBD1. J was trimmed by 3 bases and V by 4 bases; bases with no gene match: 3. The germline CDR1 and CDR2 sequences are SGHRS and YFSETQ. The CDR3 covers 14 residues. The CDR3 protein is CASSGTGVHTEAFF. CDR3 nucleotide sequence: TGCGCCAGCAGCGGGACAGGGGTCCACACTGAAGCTTTCTTT.

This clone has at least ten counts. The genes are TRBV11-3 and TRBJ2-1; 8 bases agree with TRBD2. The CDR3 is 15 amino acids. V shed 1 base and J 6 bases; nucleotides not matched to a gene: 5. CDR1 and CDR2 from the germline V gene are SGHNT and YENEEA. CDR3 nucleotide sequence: TGTGCCAGCAGCTTAGCTGGAGCGGGGGTCAATGAGCAGTTCTTC. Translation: CASSLAGAGVNEQFF.

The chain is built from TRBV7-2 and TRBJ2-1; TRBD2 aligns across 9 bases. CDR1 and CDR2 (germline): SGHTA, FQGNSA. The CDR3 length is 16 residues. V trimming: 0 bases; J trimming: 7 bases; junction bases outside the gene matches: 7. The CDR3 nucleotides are TGTGCCAGCAGCTTAGCGCTCACTAGCGGGCCAAATGAGCAGTTCTTC. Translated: CASSLALTSGPNEQFF. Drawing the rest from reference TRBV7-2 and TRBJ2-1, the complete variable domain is GAGVSQSPSNKVTEKGKDVELRCDPISGHTALYWYRQSLGQGLEFLIYFQGNSAPDKSGLPSDRFSAERTGGSVSTLTIQRTQQEDSAVYLCASSLALTSGPNEQFFGPGTRLTVL.

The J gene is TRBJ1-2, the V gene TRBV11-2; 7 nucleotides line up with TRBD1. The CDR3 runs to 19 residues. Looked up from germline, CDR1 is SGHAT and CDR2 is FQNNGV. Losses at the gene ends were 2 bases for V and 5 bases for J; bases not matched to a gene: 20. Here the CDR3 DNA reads TGTGCCAGCAGCTTAATAGCAGCCTCAGTCTCACAGGGGATTTATGGCTACACCTTC. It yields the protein CASSLIAASVSQGIYGYTF. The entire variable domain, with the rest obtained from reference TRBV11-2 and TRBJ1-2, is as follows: EAGVAQSPRYKIIEKRQSVAFWCNPISGHATLYWYQQILGQGPKLLIQFQNNGVVDDSQLPKDRFSAERLKGVDSTLKIQPAKLEDSAVYLCASSLIAASVSQGIYGYTFGSGTRLTVV.

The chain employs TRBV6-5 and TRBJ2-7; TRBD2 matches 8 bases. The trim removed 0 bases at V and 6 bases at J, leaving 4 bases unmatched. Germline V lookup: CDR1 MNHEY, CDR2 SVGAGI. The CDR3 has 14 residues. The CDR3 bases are TGTGCCAGCAGTTACTCGGGACTAGAGGTCGAGCAGTACTTC. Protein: CASSYSGLEVEQYF.

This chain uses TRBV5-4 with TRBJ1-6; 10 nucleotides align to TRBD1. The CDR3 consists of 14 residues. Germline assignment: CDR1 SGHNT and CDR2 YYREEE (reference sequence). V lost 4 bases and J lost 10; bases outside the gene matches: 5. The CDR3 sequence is CASSVGQGRSPLHF. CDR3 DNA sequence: TGTGCCAGCAGCGTGGGACAGGGGCGATCACCCCTCCACTTT.

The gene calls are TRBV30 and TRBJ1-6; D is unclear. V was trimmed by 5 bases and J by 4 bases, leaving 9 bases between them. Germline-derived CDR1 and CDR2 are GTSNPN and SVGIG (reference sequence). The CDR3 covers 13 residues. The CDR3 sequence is CAWAGRYNSPLHF. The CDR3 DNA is TGTGCCTGGGCGGGGAGGTATAATTCACCCCTCCACTTT.